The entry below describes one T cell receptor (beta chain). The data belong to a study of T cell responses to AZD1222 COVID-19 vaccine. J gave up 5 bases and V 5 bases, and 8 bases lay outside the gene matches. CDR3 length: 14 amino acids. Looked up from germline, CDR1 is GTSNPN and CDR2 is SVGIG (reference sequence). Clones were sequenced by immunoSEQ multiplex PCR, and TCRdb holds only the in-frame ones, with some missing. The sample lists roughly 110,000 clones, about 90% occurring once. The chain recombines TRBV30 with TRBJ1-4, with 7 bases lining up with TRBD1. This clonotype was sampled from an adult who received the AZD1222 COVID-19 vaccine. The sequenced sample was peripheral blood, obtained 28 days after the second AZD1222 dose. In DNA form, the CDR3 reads TGTGCCTGGGGGTTGGGACAGAGCAATGAAAAACTGTTTTTT. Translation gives CAWGLGQSNEKLFF.